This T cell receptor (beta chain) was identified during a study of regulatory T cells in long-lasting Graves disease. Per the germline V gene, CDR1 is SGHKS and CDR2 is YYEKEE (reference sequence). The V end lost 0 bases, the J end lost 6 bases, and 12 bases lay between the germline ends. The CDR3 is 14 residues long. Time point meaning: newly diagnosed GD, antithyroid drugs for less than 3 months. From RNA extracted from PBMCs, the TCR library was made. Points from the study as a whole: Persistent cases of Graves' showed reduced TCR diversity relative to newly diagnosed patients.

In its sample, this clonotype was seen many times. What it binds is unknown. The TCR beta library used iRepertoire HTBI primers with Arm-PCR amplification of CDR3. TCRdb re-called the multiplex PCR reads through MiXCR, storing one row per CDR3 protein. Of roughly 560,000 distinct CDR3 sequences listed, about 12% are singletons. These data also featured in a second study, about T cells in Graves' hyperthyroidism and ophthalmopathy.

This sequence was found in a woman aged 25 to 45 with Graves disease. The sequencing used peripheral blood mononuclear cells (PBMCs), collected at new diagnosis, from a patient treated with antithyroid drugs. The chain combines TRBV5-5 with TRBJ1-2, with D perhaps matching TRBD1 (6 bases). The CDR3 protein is CASSLARGAHGYTF. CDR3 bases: TGTGCCAGCAGCTTGGCCAGGGGCGCACATGGCTACACCTTC.